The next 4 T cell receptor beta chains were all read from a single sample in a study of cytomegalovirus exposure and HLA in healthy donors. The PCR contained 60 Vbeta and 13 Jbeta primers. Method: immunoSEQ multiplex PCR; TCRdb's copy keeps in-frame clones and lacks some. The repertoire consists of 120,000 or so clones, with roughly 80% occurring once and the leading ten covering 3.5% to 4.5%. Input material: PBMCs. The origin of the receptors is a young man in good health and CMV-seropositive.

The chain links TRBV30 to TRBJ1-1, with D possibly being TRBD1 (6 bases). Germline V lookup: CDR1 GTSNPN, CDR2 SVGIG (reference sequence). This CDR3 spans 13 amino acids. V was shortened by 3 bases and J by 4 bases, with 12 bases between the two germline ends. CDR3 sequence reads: CAWRDQGFTEAFF. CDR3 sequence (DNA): TGTGCCTGGAGGGACCAGGGGTTCACTGAAGCTTTCTTT.

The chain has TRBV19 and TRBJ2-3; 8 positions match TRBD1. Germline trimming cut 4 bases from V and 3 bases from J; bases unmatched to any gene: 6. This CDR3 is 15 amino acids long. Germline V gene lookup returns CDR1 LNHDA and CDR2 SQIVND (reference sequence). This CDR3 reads CASSSQGAATDTQYF. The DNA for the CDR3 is TGTGCCAGTAGTAGCCAGGGGGCAGCTACAGATACGCAGTATTTT.

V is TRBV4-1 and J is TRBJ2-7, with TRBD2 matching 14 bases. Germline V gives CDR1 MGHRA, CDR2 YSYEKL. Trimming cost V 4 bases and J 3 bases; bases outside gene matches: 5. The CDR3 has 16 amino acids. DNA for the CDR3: TGCGCCAGCAGCCGAGAGGGACTAGCGGGGGTCTACGAGCAGTACTTC. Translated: CASSREGLAGVYEQYF.

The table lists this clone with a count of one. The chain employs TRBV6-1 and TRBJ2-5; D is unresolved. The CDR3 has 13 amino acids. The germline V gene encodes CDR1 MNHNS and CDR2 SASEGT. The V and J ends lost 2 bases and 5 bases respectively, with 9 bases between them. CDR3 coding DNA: TGTGCCAGCAGTGAAAGAGGTGTGGAGACCCAGTACTTC. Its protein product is CASSERGVETQYF.